This is a list of T cell receptor beta chains from one sample in a study of T cell repertoires in cytomegalovirus infection. In TCRdb, the reads were re-called with MiXCR into one record per CDR3 protein. The sample lists over 300,000 distinct CDR3 sequences, about 17% occurring once. What was sequenced was PBMCs. The receptors were sampled from a human donor in good health (CMV status not recorded). Some clones in this sample may be carry-over from other donors' samples. Both conserved end residues are part of each CDR3. The D gene is left open where the match is weak. Where a row states a size, it is once, few, many or the class of an expanded clone; other rows omit it.

v_gene	d_gene	abundance	j_gene	CDR3aa	CDR3nt
TRBV10-3	-	-	TRBJ2-1	CATRPPQGGQVEQFF	TGTGCCACCCGTCCCCCGCAGGGGGGGCAGGTTGAGCAGTTCTTC
TRBV12-3/TRBV12-4	TRBD1	many	TRBJ1-6	CASSRDSGSPLHF	TGTGCCAGCAGTAGGGACAGTGGTTCACCCCTCCACTTT
TRBV10-3	-	few	TRBJ2-7	CAISESSGRFGSGEQYF	TGTGCCATCAGTGAGTCAAGCGGGCGTTTCGGGTCGGGCGAGCAGTACTTC
TRBV7-8	-	many	TRBJ2-1	CASSLVVHWDEQFF	TGTGCCAGCAGCTTAGTGGTCCACTGGGATGAGCAGTTCTTC
TRBV28	TRBD1	-	TRBJ1-3	CASSFGGGGGNTIYF	TGTGCCAGCAGTTTCGGAGGGGGCGGTGGAAACACCATATATTTT
TRBV20-1	-	few	TRBJ2-6	CSARLQGSTGANVLTF	TGCAGTGCCAGGTTACAGGGAAGCACTGGGGCCAACGTCCTGACTTTC
TRBV3-1	-	-	TRBJ1-1	CASSQDSGAGTEAFF	TGTGCCAGCAGCCAAGACTCCGGGGCTGGCACTGAAGCTTTCTTT
TRBV7-4	TRBD1	-	TRBJ2-1	CASSTGTGSNEQFF	TGTGCCAGCAGCACAGGGACAGGGTCGAATGAGCAGTTCTTC
TRBV7-8	TRBD1	many	TRBJ1-2	CASSLEGTGTNYGYTF	TGTGCCAGCAGCTTAGAGGGGACAGGGACTAACTATGGCTACACCTTC
TRBV4-2	-	few	TRBJ1-1	CASSQDQDREAFF	TGTGCCAGCAGCCAAGATCAGGACCGTGAAGCTTTCTTT
TRBV11-2	-	few	TRBJ2-7	CASSLAGTQNVYEQYF	TGTGCCAGCAGCTTAGCCGGGACTCAAAACGTCTACGAGCAGTACTTC
TRBV12-3/TRBV12-4	-	many	TRBJ1-1	CASSLEEHTEAFF	TGTGCCAGCAGTTTAGAAGAACACACTGAAGCTTTCTTT
TRBV28	TRBD1	many	TRBJ2-1	CASSQGTVYNEQFF	TGTGCCAGCAGCCAAGGGACAGTCTACAATGAGCAGTTCTTC
TRBV4-1	TRBD1	-	TRBJ1-5	CASSPRGADGQPQHF	TGCGCCAGCAGCCCCAGGGGGGCGGACGGTCAGCCCCAGCATTTT
TRBV14	TRBD1	few	TRBJ1-4	CASSQRWGPGTGPEKLFF	TGTGCCAGCAGCCAAAGATGGGGCCCCGGGACAGGGCCTGAAAAACTGTTTTTT
TRBV19	-	-	TRBJ1-6	CASSIRVGASPLHF	TGTGCCAGTAGTATACGAGTTGGCGCTTCACCCCTCCACTTT
TRBV7-2	-	many	TRBJ2-3	CASSLAGGFDTQYF	TGTGCCAGCAGCTTAGCGGGGGGATTCGATACGCAGTATTTT
TRBV4-1	-	-	TRBJ2-1	CASSQIVADNEQFF	TGCGCCAGCAGCCAAATCGTCGCGGACAATGAGCAGTTCTTC
TRBV7-9	-	many	TRBJ2-7	CASSLGDITYEQYF	TGTGCCAGCAGCTTAGGGGACATCACCTACGAGCAGTACTTC
TRBV28	TRBD2	many	TRBJ2-5	CASSPEWRGIQETQYF	TGTGCCAGCAGTCCTGAGTGGCGGGGGATCCAAGAGACCCAGTACTTC
TRBV2	-	many	TRBJ2-5	CASKSGTPRVQETQYF	TGTGCCAGTAAATCCGGGACGCCGAGGGTCCAAGAGACCCAGTACTTC
TRBV5-6	TRBD1	many	TRBJ1-4	CASSRPGTGTNEKLFF	TGTGCCAGCAGCCGGCCCGGGACAGGAACTAATGAAAAACTGTTTTTT
TRBV7-6	TRBD1	few	TRBJ2-5	CASSLGTGGAETQYF	TGTGCCAGCAGCTTGGGGACAGGGGGCGCAGAGACCCAGTACTTC
TRBV6-5	TRBD2	-	TRBJ2-1	CASSYIQRGDNEQFF	TGTGCCAGCAGTTACATCCAACGGGGGGACAATGAGCAGTTCTTC
TRBV7-6	-	many	TRBJ2-6	CASSLARPADSGANVLTF	TGTGCCAGCAGCTTAGCCCGACCGGCAGATTCTGGGGCCAACGTCCTGACTTTC
TRBV7-2	-	few	TRBJ1-1	CASSLGLRSSEAFF	TGTGCCAGCAGCTTAGGACTACGAAGCAGTGAAGCTTTCTTT
TRBV6-5	-	-	TRBJ1-2	CASSYSRGNYGYTF	TGTGCCAGCAGTTACTCGAGAGGGAACTATGGCTACACCTTC
TRBV10-3	TRBD1	few	TRBJ2-7	CAISHPGTGDYEQYF	TGTGCCATCAGTCATCCGGGGACAGGGGACTACGAGCAGTACTTC
TRBV10-3	-	few	TRBJ1-1	CAITPDTMNTEAFF	TGTGCCATCACCCCGGACACGATGAACACTGAAGCTTTCTTT
TRBV28	TRBD1	-	TRBJ2-5	CASSSLGTGETQYF	TGTGCCAGCAGTTCTCTAGGGACAGGAGAGACCCAGTACTTC
TRBV6-1	-	many	TRBJ2-5	CASSRRGRDLQETQYF	TGTGCCAGCAGTCGCCGGGGCAGGGATCTACAAGAGACCCAGTACTTC
TRBV3-1	-	-	TRBJ2-2	CASSQEEGTGELFF	TGTGCCAGCAGCCAAGAGGAGGGAACCGGGGAGCTGTTTTTT
TRBV27	TRBD2	once	TRBJ2-3	CASSSTSGEDTQYF	TGTGCCAGCAGTTCTACTAGCGGAGAAGATACGCAGTATTTT
TRBV28	-	-	TRBJ2-4	CASIGGERAQNIQYF	TGTGCCAGCATCGGAGGTGAGCGGGCACAAAACATTCAGTACTTC
TRBV5-6	TRBD1	-	TRBJ1-5	CASSLQGVLSDQPQHF	TGTGCCAGCAGCTTGCAGGGGGTCTTATCTGATCAGCCCCAGCATTTT
TRBV7-6	-	-	TRBJ2-5	CASSATQETQYF	TGTGCCAGCAGCGCAACTCAAGAGACCCAGTACTTC
TRBV4-3	TRBD1	few	TRBJ1-4	CASSQGGTGVHEKLFF	TGCGCCAGCAGCCAAGGCGGGACAGGGGTACATGAAAAACTGTTTTTT
TRBV12-3/TRBV12-4	-	many	TRBJ2-2	CASKRPGLAGELFF	TGTGCCAGCAAACGGCCAGGTTTAGCCGGGGAGCTGTTTTTT
TRBV20-1	TRBD1	few	TRBJ2-3	CSARTGARTDTQYF	TGCAGTGCTAGGACAGGGGCCCGCACAGATACGCAGTATTTT
TRBV7-2	-	-	TRBJ1-4	CASSLVAGRTGEKLFF	TGTGCCAGCAGCTTAGTTGCAGGGAGGACTGGAGAAAAACTGTTTTTT
TRBV20-1	TRBD2	few	TRBJ2-1	CSARDPRTSGVYNEQFF	TGCAGTGCTAGAGATCCCCGTACTAGCGGGGTTTACAATGAGCAGTTCTTC
TRBV4-1	TRBD1	few	TRBJ2-1	CASSQGTQGAYNEQFF	TGTGCCAGCAGCCAAGGGACGCAGGGGGCGTACAATGAGCAGTTCTTC
TRBV7-9	-	-	TRBJ1-2	CASSLQGGYTF	TGTGCCAGCAGCTTACAAGGTGGCTACACCTTC
TRBV6-1	TRBD2	few	TRBJ2-1	CASFPRRSGGHYNEQFF	TGTGCCAGCTTCCCCCGACGGAGCGGGGGGCACTACAATGAGCAGTTCTTC
TRBV5-5	TRBD1	-	TRBJ1-2	CASSPHPGTGVADYGYTF	TGTGCCAGCAGCCCTCATCCCGGGACAGGGGTAGCTGACTATGGCTACACCTTC
TRBV7-2	TRBD1	many	TRBJ1-1	CASSLVGQGLVEAFF	TGTGCCAGCAGCCTAGTGGGACAGGGGCTCGTTGAAGCTTTCTTT
TRBV28	-	-	TRBJ1-1	CASSFPISGAMNTEAFF	TGTGCCAGCAGTTTTCCCATCTCGGGGGCAATGAACACTGAAGCTTTCTTT
TRBV2	-	-	TRBJ2-2	CASSGQGGADTGELFF	TGTGCCAGCAGCGGTCAGGGAGGTGCGGACACCGGGGAGCTGTTTTTT
TRBV6-1	-	few	TRBJ1-5	CASSTVIGQPQHF	TGTGCCAGCAGCACAGTAATAGGGCAGCCCCAGCATTTT
TRBV28	-	-	TRBJ2-5	CASTEGWETQYF	TGTGCCAGCACGGAGGGTTGGGAGACCCAGTACTTC
TRBV4-3	TRBD1	many	TRBJ1-1	CASSQVPGQGGHAEAFF	TGCGCCAGCAGCCAAGTCCCGGGACAGGGGGGGCACGCTGAAGCTTTCTTT
TRBV3-1	-	-	TRBJ1-1	CASSDGQSMNTEAFF	TGTGCCAGCAGCGATGGACAGTCGATGAACACTGAAGCTTTCTTT
TRBV7-6	-	many	TRBJ2-3	CASSLVSVYPGNTQYF	TGTGCCAGCAGCTTAGTATCGGTCTATCCCGGGAATACGCAGTATTTT
TRBV3-1	-	few	TRBJ2-2	CASSHRVWGPNTGELFF	TGTGCCAGCAGCCATAGGGTCTGGGGGCCGAACACCGGGGAGCTGTTTTTT